A single sample gave rise to the 22 T cell receptor beta chains below, sequenced in a study of blood T cells in healthy people across ages. Sample-barcoded 5' priming and a J-beta primer mix drove a second PCR of roughly 7 to 11 cycles. Each CDR3 protein is one row after TCRdb ran MiXCR on the 5' RACE reads. This sample has 1.5 million to 2 million distinct CDR3 sequences, with about 28% found just once. The sample consisted of blood. These TCRs come from a woman aged 30 to 39 in good health.

The V gene is TRBV2, the J gene TRBJ2-5; 7 bases line up with TRBD1. The J call could be wrong; TRBJ2-7 is a better fit for the DNA end. Germline V lookup: CDR1 SNHLY, CDR2 FYNNEI. The CDR3 runs 13 residues. The CDR3 DNA reads as TGTGCCAGCAGCCTACAGGGGTACGACGAGCAGTACTTC. Amino acid sequence: CASSLQGYDEQYF.

J is TRBJ2-7 and V is TRBV12-3 or TRBV12-4; 9 positions match TRBD1. V trimming: 0 bases; J trimming: 6 bases; junction bases outside the gene matches: 9. The CDR3 is 16 amino acids. The CDR3 DNA sequence: TGTGCCAGCAGTTTAGCGGGGACAGGGTTCTGCGTCGAGCAGTACTTC. It yields the protein CASSLAGTGFCVEQYF.

This clonotype occurred a few times. The chain uses TRBV4-1 and TRBJ1-2; D call uncertain. Germline V gives CDR1 MGHRA, CDR2 YSYEKL. The ends were cut back, 4 bases at V and 1 base at J, with 13 bases in the middle. This CDR3 comprises 15 residues. Here the CDR3 reads CASSPSGGINYGYTF. The CDR3 coding sequence is TGCGCCAGCAGCCCGTCTGGAGGAATTAACTATGGCTACACCTTC.

In this sample, this clonotype turned up many times. The rearrangement uses TRBV15 and TRBJ2-7; perhaps TRBD1 as D (5 bases). V lost 4 bases and J lost 5, with 18 bases in between. The CDR3 length is 15 residues. Germline V gene data show CDR1 as LNHNV and CDR2 as YYDKDF (reference sequence). The CDR3 DNA follows: TGTGCCACCAGCAAGTCCGGGCAGGGTGTCCACGAGCAGTACTTC. Its translation: CATSKSGQGVHEQYF.

The CDR3 protein is CASSFQLKIRGNEQFF. CDR3 DNA: TGTGCCAGCAGTTTTCAGTTGAAAATTCGAGGAAATGAGCAGTTCTTC. The chain has TRBV27 and TRBJ2-1, with no clear D. Per the germline V gene, CDR1 is MNHEY and CDR2 is SMNVEV (reference sequence). The CDR3 runs 16 residues. V gave up 3 bases and J gave up 7 bases, with 19 bases separating them.

The sample holds a few counts of this clonotype. The rearrangement joins TRBV20-1 to TRBJ2-1, with TRBD2 matching 10 bases. The CDR3 length is 13 residues. V lost 2 bases, J lost 6 bases, and 1 base stayed unmatched. Germline V lookup: CDR1 DFQATT, CDR2 SNEGSKA (reference sequence). The CDR3 region has the DNA TGCAGTGCTAGAAGCGGGGGGGGCAATGAGCAGTTCTTC. Protein: CSARSGGGNEQFF.

This chain joins TRBV28 and TRBJ2-1, with TRBD1 as a possible D gene (7 bases). Germline loops: CDR1 MDHEN, CDR2 SYDVKM. The CDR3 length is 17 residues. The V and J ends lost 6 bases and 5 bases respectively, with 23 bases between them. CDR3 region: CASRGVVGQGGNNEQFF. CDR3 DNA sequence: TGTGCCAGCAGAGGGGTGGTGGGGCAGGGGGGCAACAATGAGCAGTTCTTC.

This clonotype appeared many times. The V gene is TRBV12-3 or TRBV12-4, the J gene TRBJ2-3; D unclear. The V and J ends lost 6 bases and 1 base respectively, with 14 bases between them. The CDR3 is made up of 15 amino acids. CDR3: CASRPRWARTDTQYF. In DNA form, the CDR3 reads TGTGCCAGCAGGCCCAGGTGGGCCCGCACAGATACGCAGTATTTT.

There are a few counts of this clonotype. J is TRBJ2-2 and V is TRBV20-1; D call uncertain. V was cut by 0 bases and J by 6 bases, with 5 bases left in between. This CDR3 is 12 amino acids long. The germline V gene has CDR1 DFQATT and CDR2 SNEGSKA (reference sequence). DNA for the CDR3: TGCAGTGCTAGAGATTCTTCCGGGGAGCTGTTTTTT. Protein sequence: CSARDSSGELFF.

This clonotype was seen only once. One end of the junction varies from germline; a read error may be responsible. The chain combines TRBV12-3 or TRBV12-4 with TRBJ2-5, with 10 bases identical to TRBD2. The CDR3 spans 14 residues. CDR3 region: CASSFSGRQETRYF. The CDR3 nucleotides are TGTGCCAGCAGTTTTAGCGGGAGGCAAGAGACCCGGTACTTC.

With respect to this clonotype: This could be a read error, since a much larger clone is one nucleotide away. The J gene is TRBJ1-1, the V gene TRBV6-6, with D hard to call. Germline V gene sequence: CDR1 MNHNY, CDR2 SVGAGI (reference sequence). V was shortened by 7 bases and J by 1 base, with 7 bases between the two germline ends. This CDR3 is built from 12 residues. The chain's CDR3 is CASKVGNTEAFF. CDR3 coding DNA: TGTGCCAGCAAGGTCGGGAACACTGAAGCTTTCTTT.

This clonotype was seen more than once but under ten times. This chain uses TRBV24-1 with TRBJ2-3; D is possibly TRBD1 (7 bases). Germline CDR1 reads KGHDR; CDR2 reads SFDVKD. There are 16 residues in the CDR3. Deletions cut 8 bases from V and 0 bases from J, with 17 bases between. The CDR3 loop is CATTQGGSPSTDTQYF. The DNA of the CDR3 is TGTGCCACCACCCAGGGGGGATCCCCTAGCACAGATACGCAGTATTTT.

V and J are TRBV29-1 and TRBJ1-5, with unresolved D. The CDR3 has 15 amino acids. Germline lookup yields CDR1 SQVTM and CDR2 ANQGSEA. The ends were cut back, 7 bases at V and 0 bases at J, with 16 bases in the middle. In DNA form, the CDR3 reads TGCAGCGGTCCGACTGAGAGCGATAGCAATCAGCCCCAGCATTTT. This gives the protein CSGPTESDSNQPQHF.

The chain uses TRBV3-1 and TRBJ2-4, with 9 bases that match TRBD2. The DNA end is a closer match to TRBJ2-7, so the J assignment may be wrong. The CDR3 is 13 residues long. In germline, CDR1 is LGHDT, CDR2 YNNKEL (reference sequence). The CDR3 DNA sequence: TGTGCCAGCATGCGGGGGGGCTCCTACGAGCAGTACTTC. Amino acids: CASMRGGSYEQYF.

The chain links TRBV6-1 to TRBJ2-7; D is tentatively TRBD1 or TRBD2 (5 bases each). The germline V gene has CDR1 MNHNS and CDR2 SASEGT. CDR3 size: 15 residues. The V gene lost 4 bases and the J gene lost 7 bases, with 20 bases spanning the gap. The CDR3 region is CASSGRAGGGREQYF. The CDR3 nucleotides read TGTGCCAGCAGTGGAAGGGCCGGTGGGGGTCGGGAGCAGTACTTC.

The sample holds many counts of this clonotype. The rearrangement links TRBV20-1 to TRBJ2-1; 11 nucleotides agree with TRBD2. Germline CDR1 reads DFQATT; CDR2 reads SNEGSKA (reference sequence). The CDR3 is 16 residues long. V lost 5 bases to trimming and J lost 3 bases; unmatched junction nucleotides: 9. This CDR3 reads CSAGSGGAASYNEQFF. CDR3 nucleotides: TGCAGTGCTGGTAGCGGGGGGGCGGCTAGCTACAATGAGCAGTTCTTC.

The chain uses TRBV6-5 and TRBJ1-5, with TRBD1 matching 7 bases. The junction had 11 bases not matched to a gene; V was cut back by 4 bases and J by 5 bases. Germline V gene data show CDR1 as MNHEY and CDR2 as SVGAGI. This CDR3 has 16 amino acids. The CDR3 is CASSLTGTGGDQPQHF. In DNA form, the CDR3 reads TGTGCCAGCAGTTTGACAGGGACGGGCGGCGATCAGCCCCAGCATTTT.

This clonotype came up many times. The chain is built from TRBV6-5 and TRBJ2-7, with 7 bases fitting TRBD1. After removal of 3 bases from V and 1 base from J, the junction contained 6 bases not matched to a gene. The CDR3 is 15 residues long. Per the germline V gene, CDR1 is MNHEY and CDR2 is SVGAGI. CDR3 in amino acids: CASSYWTGSSYEQYF. For the CDR3, the DNA is TGTGCCAGCAGTTATTGGACAGGTTCTTCCTACGAGCAGTACTTC.

The rearrangement joins TRBV7-2 to TRBJ2-3; TRBD2 agrees at 8 bases. J lost 0 bases, V lost 6 bases, and 8 bases had no gene match. Germline CDR1 and CDR2: SGHTA and FQGNSA. The CDR3 totals 16 residues. This CDR3 is CASSSPIAGSTDTQYF. CDR3 sequence (DNA): TGTGCCAGCAGTTCCCCTATAGCGGGAAGCACAGATACGCAGTATTTT.

The chain employs TRBV7-9 and TRBJ2-4; D is unclear. The J call may be in error: the DNA end matches TRBJ2-5 better. There are 14 residues in the CDR3. In germline, CDR1 is SEHNR, CDR2 FQNEAQ (reference sequence). The CDR3 DNA reads TGTGCCAGCAGCTTAGCCGAGGCACAAGAGACCCAGTACTTC. Residues: CASSLAEAQETQYF.

There are a few counts of this clonotype. The chain employs TRBV2 and TRBJ1-2; TRBD1 aligns across 7 bases. This CDR3 has 14 residues. Germline CDR1 and CDR2: SNHLY and FYNNEI. V lost 8 bases and J lost 1; bases outside the gene matches: 7. The CDR3 sequence: CASRGDRINYGYTF. The CDR3, as DNA: TGTGCCAGCCGAGGGGACAGAATTAACTATGGCTACACCTTC.

V and J are TRBV12-3 or TRBV12-4 and TRBJ2-3, with 13 positions matching TRBD2. The junction had 6 bases not matched to a gene; V was cut back by 5 bases and J by 4 bases. The CDR3 is 16 residues long. The CDR3 region has the DNA TGTGCCAGCAGTCCCCGGACTAGCGGGAGCGCAGATACGCAGTATTTT. The encoded protein is CASSPRTSGSADTQYF.